The clone carrying this T cell receptor (beta chain) was counted a few times. Its antigen is unknown. This CDR3 is built from 15 residues. V lost 8 bases, J lost 3 bases, and 20 bases lay in between. CDR1 is SGHAT and CDR2 is FQNNGV in the germline V gene. These data belong to a study of identical twins. Points from the study as a whole: Low generation-probability sequences were in excess among twin-shared out-of-frame alpha sequences.

TCRdb used MiXCR to reprocess the 5' RACE reads, holding one entry per CDR3 protein. The sample contains 550,000 to 800,000 distinct CDR3 sequences, roughly 7.1% of which appear only once. The same specimen was also included in a second study, on yellow fever vaccine responses in identical twins.

Sequencing was performed on PBMCs. The chain recombines TRBV11-2 with TRBJ2-7; no definite D call. The receptor was derived from a woman between 18 and 29 years old in good health. CDR3 in DNA: TGTGCCAGCTCCGCGAGTGGAGTGGAAATCTACGAGCAGTACTTC. This translates into CASSASGVEIYEQYF.